The entry below gives a single T cell receptor beta chain sequence along with its context. Its antigen is not yet known. Sequence at one end of the junction differs from germline and may be a read error. The CDR3 goes from the cysteine to the phenylalanine over 14 residues. Left in the record is the CDR3 DNA by itself, 42 bases read in frame from the first base. CDR1 and CDR2 are read off the germline V gene (reference sequence) as MNHEY and SMNVEV. These data belong to a study of CD4 and CD8 cells across lung adenocarcinoma regions (dated by TCRdb to 2016 to 2019). Turning to the overall study: The study compared tumor centers with tumor margins to examine intratumor heterogeneity of the T cell receptor repertoire.

The donors were patients who had localized lung adenocarcinoma, which is a subtype of non-small cell lung cancer. The centers of localized lung adenocarcinomas were where the samples came from. For TCR repertoire analysis, CD8+ T cells taken from tumor tissue were profiled apart from CD4+ T cells. The library was made by PCR. The sequencing machine was a HiSeq X Ten. TCRdb reran the public reads through fastp at Q25 and MiXCR, keeping productive beta chains. Every CDR3 protein is listed once, alongside the most common genes and DNA of its rows. The sample contains tens of thousands of distinct CDR3 sequences, roughly half of them found a single time. The ten top clones hold 45% to 60% of the sample.

Sequenced sample: CD8+ T cells from the center of a lung tumor. The meaning of the sample's cell subset or site label: tumor center region. Recombination joined TRBV27 with TRBJ2-5, with the D gene not confidently named. The receptor comes from a male donor with lung adenocarcinoma. The CD4 and CD8 labels of this study may be unreliable. The CDR3 region: CASGSGSGWKTLYF. The DNA sequence is as follows: TGTGCCAGCGGTTCGGGCAGTGGTTGGAAGACCCTGTATTTC.